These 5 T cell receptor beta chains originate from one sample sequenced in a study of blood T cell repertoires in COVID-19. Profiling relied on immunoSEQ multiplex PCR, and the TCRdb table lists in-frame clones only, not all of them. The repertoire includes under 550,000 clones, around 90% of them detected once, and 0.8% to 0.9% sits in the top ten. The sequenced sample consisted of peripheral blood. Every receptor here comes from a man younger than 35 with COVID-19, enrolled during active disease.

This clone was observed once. CDR3 DNA: TGTGCCAGCAGTCCCTTAAGGGACAGGTTTGAAGCTTTCTTT. Protein sequence: CASSPLRDRFEAFF. The V and J genes are TRBV27 and TRBJ1-1; the match to TRBD1 covers 8 bases. This CDR3 contains 14 residues. Germline values: CDR1 MNHEY, CDR2 SMNVEV (reference sequence). Unmatched junction bases numbered 9, after V lost 5 bases and J lost 7 bases.

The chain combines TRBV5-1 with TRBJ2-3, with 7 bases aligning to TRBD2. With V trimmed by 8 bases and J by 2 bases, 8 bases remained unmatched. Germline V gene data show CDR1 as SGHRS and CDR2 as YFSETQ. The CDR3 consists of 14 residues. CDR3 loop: CASYLAVLTDTQYF. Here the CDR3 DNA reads TGCGCCAGTTACCTAGCGGTCCTCACAGATACGCAGTATTTT.

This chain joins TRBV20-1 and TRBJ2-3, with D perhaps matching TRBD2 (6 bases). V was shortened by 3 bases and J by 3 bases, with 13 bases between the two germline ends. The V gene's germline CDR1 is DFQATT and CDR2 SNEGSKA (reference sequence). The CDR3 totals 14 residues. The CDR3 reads CSASTGGVTDTQYF. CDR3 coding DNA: TGCAGTGCTAGTACCGGCGGGGTTACAGATACGCAGTATTTT.

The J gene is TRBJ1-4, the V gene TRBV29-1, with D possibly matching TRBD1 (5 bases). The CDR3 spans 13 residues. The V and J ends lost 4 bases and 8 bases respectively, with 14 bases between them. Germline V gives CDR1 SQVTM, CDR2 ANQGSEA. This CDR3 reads CSVGVRGGEKLFF. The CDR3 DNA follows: TGCAGCGTTGGGGTTAGGGGTGGAGAAAAACTGTTTTTT.

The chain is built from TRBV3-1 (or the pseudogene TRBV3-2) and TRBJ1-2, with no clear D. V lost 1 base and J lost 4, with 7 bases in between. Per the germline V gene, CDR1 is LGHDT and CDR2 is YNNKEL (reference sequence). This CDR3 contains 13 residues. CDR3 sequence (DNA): TGTGCCAGCAGCCAAGTAAGCTTCTATGGCTACACCTTC. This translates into CASSQVSFYGYTF.